The 6 T cell receptor beta chains given below trace back to one sample, sequenced in a study of T-cell memory formation after mild COVID-19. TCRdb re-called the 5' RACE reads through MiXCR, storing one row per CDR3 protein. Among roughly 500,000 distinct CDR3 sequences, just over 20% were seen once, and the ten largest hold around 13%. Sequences were obtained from PBMCs or a T cell subset sorted from them (not recorded which). Receptor source: an adult woman who had mild COVID-19 (a few samples of this study predate the infection). Cell type and time point are not known.

In DNA form, the CDR3 reads TGTGCCAGCAGTTTCCTGCCGGTCACAGATACGCAGTATTTT. Amino acids: CASSFLPVTDTQYF. V is TRBV6-2 or TRBV6-3 and J is TRBJ2-3; D is uncertain. Germline CDR1 is MNHEY and CDR2 is SVGEGT. The CDR3 loop spans 14 amino acids. Trimming left V 4 bases short and J 2 bases short, with 10 bases between.

This clonotype was recorded a few times. J is TRBJ2-3 and V is TRBV12-3 or TRBV12-4; D ambiguous. V gave up 3 bases and J gave up 4 bases, with 8 bases separating them. The CDR3 is 13 amino acids. CDR3 region: CASSFDFPDTQYF. In nucleotides, the CDR3 is TGTGCCAGCAGTTTTGATTTCCCAGATACGCAGTATTTT.

The chain recombines TRBV11-2 with TRBJ1-2; no definite D call. CDR3 size: 15 residues. Trimming took off 4 bases at V and 1 base at J, with 13 bases between the two ends. The V gene's germline CDR1 is SGHAT and CDR2 FQNNGV. The CDR3 loop reads CASSSSLVDNYGYTF. The CDR3, as DNA: TGTGCCAGCAGCTCAAGTCTCGTTGATAACTATGGCTACACCTTC.

Of note for this clonotype: No DNA is shown, since the ends of the CDR3 on it are uncertain; the CDR3 is the one TCRdb lists. This chain connects TRBV19 to TRBJ2-2; the table's D call TRBD1 went unverified against the DNA. The CDR3 is 15 amino acids long, termini counted. Germline V gene lookup returns CDR1 LNHDA and CDR2 SQIVND (reference sequence). The CDR3 sequence: CASSIRARGTGELFF.

This chain joins TRBV5-1 and TRBJ1-2; 9 nucleotides line up with TRBD1. The J segment lost 8 bases and the V segment lost 0 bases, leaving 2 bases of the junction unmatched. Germline assignment: CDR1 SGHRS and CDR2 YFSETQ. The CDR3 has 13 residues. The CDR3 bases are TGCGCCAGCAGCTTGGGACAGGGGGAAGGCTACACCTTC. This codes for CASSLGQGEGYTF.

This clonotype was picked up many times. The chain links TRBV3-1 to TRBJ2-1, with 13 bases lining up with TRBD2. The CDR3 is made up of 15 amino acids. CDR1 and CDR2 (germline): LGHDT, YNNKEL (reference sequence). J was trimmed by 7 bases and V by 7 bases; bases with no gene match: 7. The CDR3 DNA reads TGTGCCAGCAACCCAACGGGACTAGCGGGAAATGAGCAGTTCTTC. Residues: CASNPTGLAGNEQFF.